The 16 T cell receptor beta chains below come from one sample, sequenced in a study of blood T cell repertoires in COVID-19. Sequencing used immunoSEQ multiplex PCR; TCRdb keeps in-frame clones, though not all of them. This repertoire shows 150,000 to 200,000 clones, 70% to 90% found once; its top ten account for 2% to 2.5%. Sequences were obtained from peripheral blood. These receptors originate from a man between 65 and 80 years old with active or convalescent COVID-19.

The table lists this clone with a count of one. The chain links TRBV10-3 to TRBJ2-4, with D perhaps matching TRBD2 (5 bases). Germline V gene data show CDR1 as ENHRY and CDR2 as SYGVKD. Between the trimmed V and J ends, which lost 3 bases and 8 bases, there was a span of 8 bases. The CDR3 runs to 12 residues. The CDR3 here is CAISDAGDIQYF. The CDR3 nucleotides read TGTGCCATCAGTGACGCCGGGGACATTCAGTACTTC.

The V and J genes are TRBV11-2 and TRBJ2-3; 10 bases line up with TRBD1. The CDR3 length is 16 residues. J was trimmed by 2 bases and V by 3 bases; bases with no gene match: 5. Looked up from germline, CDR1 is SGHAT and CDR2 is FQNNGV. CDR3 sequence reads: CASSFPGQGNTDTQYF. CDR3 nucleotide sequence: TGTGCCAGCAGCTTTCCGGGACAGGGGAACACAGATACGCAGTATTTT.

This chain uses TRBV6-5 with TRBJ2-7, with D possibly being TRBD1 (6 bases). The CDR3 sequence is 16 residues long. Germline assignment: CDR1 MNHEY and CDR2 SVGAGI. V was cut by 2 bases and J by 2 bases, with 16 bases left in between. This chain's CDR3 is CASSYLGQTDPYEQYF. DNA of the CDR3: TGTGCCAGCAGTTACCTAGGACAGACTGACCCCTACGAGCAGTACTTC.

In nucleotides, the CDR3 is TGTGCCAGCAGTTTATGGGCGGGAGGGCCTGGGGAGCAGTACTTC. Its translation: CASSLWAGGPGEQYF. This sequence joins TRBV27 and TRBJ2-7; 9 bases fit TRBD2. The CDR3 totals 15 residues. CDR1 and CDR2 (germline): MNHEY, SMNVEV (reference sequence). With V trimmed by 1 base and J by 7 bases, 8 bases remained unmatched.

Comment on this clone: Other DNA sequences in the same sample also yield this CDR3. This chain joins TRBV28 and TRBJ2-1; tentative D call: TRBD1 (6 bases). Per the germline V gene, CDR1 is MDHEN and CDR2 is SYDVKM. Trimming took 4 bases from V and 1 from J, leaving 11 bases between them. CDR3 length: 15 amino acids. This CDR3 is CASSSGQGSYNEQFF. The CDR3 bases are TGTGCCAGCAGTTCCGGGCAGGGGTCCTACAATGAGCAGTTCTTC.

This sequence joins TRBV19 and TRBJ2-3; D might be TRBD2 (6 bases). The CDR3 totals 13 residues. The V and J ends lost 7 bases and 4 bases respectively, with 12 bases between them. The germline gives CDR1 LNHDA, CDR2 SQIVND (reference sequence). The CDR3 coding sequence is TGTGCCAGTACCACTGCGGGGTCAGATACGCAGTATTTT. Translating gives CASTTAGSDTQYF.

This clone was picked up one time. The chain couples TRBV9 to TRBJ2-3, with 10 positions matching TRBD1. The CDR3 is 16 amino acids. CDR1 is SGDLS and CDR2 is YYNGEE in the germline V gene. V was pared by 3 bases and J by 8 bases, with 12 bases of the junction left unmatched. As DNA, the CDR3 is TGTGCCAGCAGCGCAGGAAGACAGGGGGCGCATGGTACGCAGTATTTT. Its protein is CASSAGRQGAHGTQYF.

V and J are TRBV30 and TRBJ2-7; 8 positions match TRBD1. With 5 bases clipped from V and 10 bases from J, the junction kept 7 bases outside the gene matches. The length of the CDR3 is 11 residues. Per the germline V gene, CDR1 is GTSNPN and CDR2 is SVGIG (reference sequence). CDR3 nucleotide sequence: TGTGCCTGGGGACAGGGTAGGCGTCAGTACTTC. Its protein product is CAWGQGRRQYF.

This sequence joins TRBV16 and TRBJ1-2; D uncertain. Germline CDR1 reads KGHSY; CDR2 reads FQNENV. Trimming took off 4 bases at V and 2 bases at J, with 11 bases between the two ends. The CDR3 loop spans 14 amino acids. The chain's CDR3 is CASSPGTYNYGYTF. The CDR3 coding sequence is TGTGCCAGCAGCCCGGGAACTTACAACTATGGCTACACCTTC.

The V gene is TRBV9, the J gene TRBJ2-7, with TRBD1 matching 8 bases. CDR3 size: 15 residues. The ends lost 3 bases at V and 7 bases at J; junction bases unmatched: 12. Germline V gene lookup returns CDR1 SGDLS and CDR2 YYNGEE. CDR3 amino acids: CASSASRGLLGEQYF. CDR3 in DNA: TGTGCCAGCAGCGCGAGCAGGGGGCTCTTGGGGGAGCAGTACTTC.

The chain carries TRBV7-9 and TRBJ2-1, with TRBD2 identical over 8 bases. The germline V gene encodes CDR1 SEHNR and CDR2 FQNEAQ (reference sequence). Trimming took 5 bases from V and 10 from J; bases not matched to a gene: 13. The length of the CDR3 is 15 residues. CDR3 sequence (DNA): TGTGCCAGCAGCGCCGTCGAGCGGGAGCAGCGGGAGCAGTTCTTC. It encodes CASSAVEREQREQFF.

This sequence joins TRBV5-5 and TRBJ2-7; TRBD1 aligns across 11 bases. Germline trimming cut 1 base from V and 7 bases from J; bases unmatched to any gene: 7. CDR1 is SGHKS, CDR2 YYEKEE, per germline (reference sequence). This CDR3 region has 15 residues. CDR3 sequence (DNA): TGTGCCAGCAGCTTGAGGGACAGGGGGTCGGGGGAGCAGTACTTC. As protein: CASSLRDRGSGEQYF.

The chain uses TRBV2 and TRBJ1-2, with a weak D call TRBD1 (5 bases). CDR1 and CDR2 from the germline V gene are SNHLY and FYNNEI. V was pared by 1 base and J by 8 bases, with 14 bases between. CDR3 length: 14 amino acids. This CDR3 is CASSEEGETKGYTF. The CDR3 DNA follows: TGTGCCAGCAGTGAAGAAGGGGAAACTAAAGGCTACACCTTC.

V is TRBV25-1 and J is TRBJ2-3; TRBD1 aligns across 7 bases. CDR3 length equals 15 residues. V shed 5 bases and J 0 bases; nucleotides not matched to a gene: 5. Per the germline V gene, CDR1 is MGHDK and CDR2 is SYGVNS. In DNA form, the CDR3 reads TGTGCCAGCAGTCGTAGGGGGCTGAGCACAGATACGCAGTATTTT. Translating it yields CASSRRGLSTDTQYF.

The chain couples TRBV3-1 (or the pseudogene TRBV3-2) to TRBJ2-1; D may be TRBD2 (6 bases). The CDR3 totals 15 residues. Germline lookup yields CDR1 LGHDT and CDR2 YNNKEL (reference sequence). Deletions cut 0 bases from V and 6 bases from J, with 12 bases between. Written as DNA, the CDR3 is TGTGCCAGCAGCCAAGAGCCGTCGCGGGGCAATGAGCAGTTCTTC. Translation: CASSQEPSRGNEQFF.

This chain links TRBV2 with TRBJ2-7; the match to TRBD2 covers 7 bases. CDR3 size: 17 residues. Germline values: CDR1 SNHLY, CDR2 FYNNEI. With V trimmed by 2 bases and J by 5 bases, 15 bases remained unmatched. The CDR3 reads CASSETLGGSKIDEQYF. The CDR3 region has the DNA TGTGCCAGCAGTGAAACCCTGGGGGGGTCCAAAATCGACGAGCAGTACTTC.